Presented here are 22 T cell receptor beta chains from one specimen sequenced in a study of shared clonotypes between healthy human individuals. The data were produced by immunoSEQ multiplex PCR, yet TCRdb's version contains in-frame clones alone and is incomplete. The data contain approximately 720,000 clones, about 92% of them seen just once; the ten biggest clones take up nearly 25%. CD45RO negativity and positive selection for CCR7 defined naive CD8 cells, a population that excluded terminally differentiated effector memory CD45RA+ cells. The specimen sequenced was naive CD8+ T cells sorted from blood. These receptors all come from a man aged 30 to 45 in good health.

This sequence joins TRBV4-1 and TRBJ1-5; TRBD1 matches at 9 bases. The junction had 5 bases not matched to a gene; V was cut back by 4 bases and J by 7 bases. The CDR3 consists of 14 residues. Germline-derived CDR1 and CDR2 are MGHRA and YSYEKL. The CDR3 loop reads CASSPTGGEQPQHF. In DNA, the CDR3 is TGCGCCAGCAGCCCCACAGGGGGCGAACAGCCCCAGCATTTT.

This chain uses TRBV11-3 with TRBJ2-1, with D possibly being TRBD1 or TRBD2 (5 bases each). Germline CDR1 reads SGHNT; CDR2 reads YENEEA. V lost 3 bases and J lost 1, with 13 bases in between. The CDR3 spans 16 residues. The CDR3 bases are TGTGCCAGCAGCTTGGGACGGTTGCTTTCCTACAATGAGCAGTTCTTC. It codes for CASSLGRLLSYNEQFF.

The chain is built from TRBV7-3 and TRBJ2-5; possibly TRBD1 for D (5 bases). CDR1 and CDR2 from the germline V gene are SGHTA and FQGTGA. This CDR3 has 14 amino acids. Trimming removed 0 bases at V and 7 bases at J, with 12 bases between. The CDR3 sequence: CASSLTGEEGTQYF. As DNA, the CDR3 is TGTGCCAGCAGCTTAACAGGGGAAGAAGGGACCCAGTACTTC.

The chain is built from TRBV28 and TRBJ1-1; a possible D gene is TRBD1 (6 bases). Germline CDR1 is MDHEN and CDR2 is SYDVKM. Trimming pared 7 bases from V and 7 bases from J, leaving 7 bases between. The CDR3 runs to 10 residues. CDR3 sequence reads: CASMDSEAFF. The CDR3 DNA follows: TGTGCCAGCATGGACAGTGAAGCTTTCTTT. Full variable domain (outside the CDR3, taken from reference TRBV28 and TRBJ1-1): DVKVTQSSRYLVKRTGEKVFLECVQDMDHENMFWYRQDPGLGLRLIYFSYDVKMKEKGDIPEGYSVSREKKERFSLILESASTNQTSMYLCASMDSEAFFGQGTRLTVV.

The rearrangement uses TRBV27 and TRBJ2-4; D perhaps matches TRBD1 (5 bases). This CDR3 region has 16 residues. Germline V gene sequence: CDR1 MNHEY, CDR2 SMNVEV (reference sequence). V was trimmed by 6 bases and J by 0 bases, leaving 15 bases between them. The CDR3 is CASRASQTVAKNIQYF. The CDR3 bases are TGTGCCAGCAGGGCGTCCCAGACAGTAGCCAAAAACATTCAGTACTTC.

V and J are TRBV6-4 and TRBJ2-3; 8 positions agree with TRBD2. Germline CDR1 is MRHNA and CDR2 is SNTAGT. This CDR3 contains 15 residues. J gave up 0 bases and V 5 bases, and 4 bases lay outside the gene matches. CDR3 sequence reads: CASSREGGSTDTQYF. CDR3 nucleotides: TGTGCCAGCAGTCGGGAGGGGGGTAGCACAGATACGCAGTATTTT.

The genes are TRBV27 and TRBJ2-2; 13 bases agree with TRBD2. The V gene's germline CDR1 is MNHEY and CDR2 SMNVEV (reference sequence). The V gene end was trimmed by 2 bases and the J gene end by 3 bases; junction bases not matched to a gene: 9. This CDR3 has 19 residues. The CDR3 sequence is CASSLTSGTSGKYTGELFF. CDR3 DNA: TGTGCCAGCAGTTTAACCTCCGGGACTAGCGGGAAGTACACCGGGGAGCTGTTTTTT.

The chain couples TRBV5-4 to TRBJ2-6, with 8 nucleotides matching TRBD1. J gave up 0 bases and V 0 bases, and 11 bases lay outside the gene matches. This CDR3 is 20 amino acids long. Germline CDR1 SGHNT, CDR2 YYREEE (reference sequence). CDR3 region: CASSLADEGQGFSGANVLTF. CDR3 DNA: TGTGCCAGCAGCTTGGCCGACGAAGGACAGGGATTCTCTGGGGCCAACGTCCTGACTTTC. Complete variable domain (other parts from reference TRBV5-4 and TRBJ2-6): ETGVTQSPTHLIKTRGQQVTLRCSSQSGHNTVSWYQQALGQGPQFIFQYYREEENGRGNFPPRFSGLQFPNYSSELNVNALELDDSALYLCASSLADEGQGFSGANVLTFGAGSRLTVL.

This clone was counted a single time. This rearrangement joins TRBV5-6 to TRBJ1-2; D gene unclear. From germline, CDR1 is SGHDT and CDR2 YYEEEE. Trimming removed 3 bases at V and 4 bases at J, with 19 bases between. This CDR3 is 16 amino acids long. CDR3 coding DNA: TGTGCCAGCAGCTCCTCCCCGTCGGGGATCGGCTATGGCTACACCTTC. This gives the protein CASSSSPSGIGYGYTF.

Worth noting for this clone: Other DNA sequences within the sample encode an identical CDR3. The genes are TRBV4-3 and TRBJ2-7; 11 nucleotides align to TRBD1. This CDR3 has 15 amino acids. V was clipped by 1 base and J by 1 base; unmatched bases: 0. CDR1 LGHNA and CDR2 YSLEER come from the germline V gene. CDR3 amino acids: CASSQGDRGSYEQYF. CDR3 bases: TGCGCCAGCAGCCAAGGGGACAGGGGGTCCTACGAGCAGTACTTC.

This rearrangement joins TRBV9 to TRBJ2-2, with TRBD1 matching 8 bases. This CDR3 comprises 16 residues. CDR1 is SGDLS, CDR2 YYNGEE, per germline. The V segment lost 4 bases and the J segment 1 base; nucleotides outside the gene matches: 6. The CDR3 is CASSPPTGENTGELFF. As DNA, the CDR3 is TGTGCCAGCAGCCCCCCGACAGGGGAGAACACCGGGGAGCTGTTTTTT.

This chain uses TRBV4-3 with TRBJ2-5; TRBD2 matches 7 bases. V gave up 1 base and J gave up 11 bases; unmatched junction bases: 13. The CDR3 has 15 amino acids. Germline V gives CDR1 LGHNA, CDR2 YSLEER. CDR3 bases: TGCGCCAGCAGCCAAGTCGCTAGCGGAGCCAACCGACAGTACTTC. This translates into CASSQVASGANRQYF.

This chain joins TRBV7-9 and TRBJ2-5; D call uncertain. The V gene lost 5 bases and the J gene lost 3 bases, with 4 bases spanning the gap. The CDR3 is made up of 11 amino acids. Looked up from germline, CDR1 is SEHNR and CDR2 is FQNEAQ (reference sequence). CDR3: CASSAEETQYF. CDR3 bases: TGTGCCAGCAGCGCAGAAGAGACCCAGTACTTC.

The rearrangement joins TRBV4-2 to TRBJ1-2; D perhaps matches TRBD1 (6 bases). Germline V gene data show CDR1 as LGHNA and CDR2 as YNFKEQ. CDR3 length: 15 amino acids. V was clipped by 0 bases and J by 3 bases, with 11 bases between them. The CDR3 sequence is CASSQEKGGYYGYTF. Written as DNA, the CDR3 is TGTGCCAGCAGCCAAGAAAAGGGGGGATACTATGGCTACACCTTC.

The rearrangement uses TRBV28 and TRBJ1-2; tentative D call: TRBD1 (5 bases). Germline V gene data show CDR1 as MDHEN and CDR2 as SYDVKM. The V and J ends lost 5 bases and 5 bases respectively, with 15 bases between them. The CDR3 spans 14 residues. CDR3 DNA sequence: TGTGCCAGCAGTCCCTTAGGGGTGGGGTATGGCTACACCTTC. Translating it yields CASSPLGVGYGYTF.

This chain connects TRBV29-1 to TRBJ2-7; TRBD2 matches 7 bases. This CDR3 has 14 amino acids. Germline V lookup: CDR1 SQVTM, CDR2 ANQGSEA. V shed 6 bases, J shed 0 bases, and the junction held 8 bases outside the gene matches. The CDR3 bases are TGCAGCGTCCTGGGGGGGGATCACTCCTACGAGCAGTACTTC. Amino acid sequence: CSVLGGDHSYEQYF.

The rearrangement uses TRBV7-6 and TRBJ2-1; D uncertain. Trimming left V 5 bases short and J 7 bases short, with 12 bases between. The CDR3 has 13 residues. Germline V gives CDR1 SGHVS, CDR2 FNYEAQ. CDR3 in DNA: TGTGCCAGCAGCACCTGGCAGGTGAATGAGCAGTTCTTC. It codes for CASSTWQVNEQFF.

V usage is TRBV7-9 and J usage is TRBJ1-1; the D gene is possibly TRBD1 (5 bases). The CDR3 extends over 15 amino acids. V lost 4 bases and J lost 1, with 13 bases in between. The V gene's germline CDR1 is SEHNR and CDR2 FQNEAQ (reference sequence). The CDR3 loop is CASSSSGAGNTEAFF. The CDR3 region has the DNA TGTGCCAGCAGCTCCAGCGGGGCAGGGAACACTGAAGCTTTCTTT.

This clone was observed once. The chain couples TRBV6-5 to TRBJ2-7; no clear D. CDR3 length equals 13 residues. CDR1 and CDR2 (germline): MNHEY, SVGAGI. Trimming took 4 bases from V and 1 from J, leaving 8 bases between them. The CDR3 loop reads CASSWTESYEQYF. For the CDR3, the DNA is TGTGCCAGCAGTTGGACCGAATCCTACGAGCAGTACTTC.

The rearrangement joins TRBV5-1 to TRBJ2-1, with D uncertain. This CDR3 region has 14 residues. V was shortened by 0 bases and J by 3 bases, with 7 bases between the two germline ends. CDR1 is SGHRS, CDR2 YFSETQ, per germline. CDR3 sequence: CASSLEGYYNEQFF. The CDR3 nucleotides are TGCGCCAGCAGCTTGGAGGGTTACTACAATGAGCAGTTCTTC.

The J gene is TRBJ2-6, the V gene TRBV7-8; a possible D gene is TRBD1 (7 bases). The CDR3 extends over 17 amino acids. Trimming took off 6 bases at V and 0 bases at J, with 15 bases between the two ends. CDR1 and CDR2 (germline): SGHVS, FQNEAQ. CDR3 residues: CASRARDRGSGANVLTF. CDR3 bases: TGTGCCAGCAGAGCGCGGGACAGAGGCTCTGGGGCCAACGTCCTGACTTTC. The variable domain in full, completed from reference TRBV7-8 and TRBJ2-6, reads GAGVSQSPRYKVAKRGQDVALRCDPISGHVSLFWYQQALGQGPEFLTYFQNEAQLDKSGLPSDRFFAERPEGSVSTLKIQRTQQEDSAVYLCASRARDRGSGANVLTFGAGSRLTVL.

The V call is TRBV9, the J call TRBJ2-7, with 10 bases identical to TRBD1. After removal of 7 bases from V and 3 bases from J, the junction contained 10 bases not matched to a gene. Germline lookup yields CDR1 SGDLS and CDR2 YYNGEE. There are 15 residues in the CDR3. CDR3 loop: CASSSGTGVIYEQYF. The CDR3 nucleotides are TGTGCCAGCTCCTCCGGGACAGGGGTTATCTACGAGCAGTACTTC.